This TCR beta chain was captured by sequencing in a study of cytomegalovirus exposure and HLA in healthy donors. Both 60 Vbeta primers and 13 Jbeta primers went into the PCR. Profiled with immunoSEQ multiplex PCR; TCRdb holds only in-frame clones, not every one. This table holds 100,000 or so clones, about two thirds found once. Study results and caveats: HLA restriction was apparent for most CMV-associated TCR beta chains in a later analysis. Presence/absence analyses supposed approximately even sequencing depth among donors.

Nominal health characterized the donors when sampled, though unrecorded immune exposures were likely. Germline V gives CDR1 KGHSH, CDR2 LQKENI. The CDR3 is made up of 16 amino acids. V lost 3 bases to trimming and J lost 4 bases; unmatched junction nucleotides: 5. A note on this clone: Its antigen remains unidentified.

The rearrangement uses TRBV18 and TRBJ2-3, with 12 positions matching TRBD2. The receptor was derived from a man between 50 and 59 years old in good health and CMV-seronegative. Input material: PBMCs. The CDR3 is CASSPGLAGTSDTQYF. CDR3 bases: TGTGCCAGCTCACCCGGACTAGCGGGAACCTCAGATACGCAGTATTTT.